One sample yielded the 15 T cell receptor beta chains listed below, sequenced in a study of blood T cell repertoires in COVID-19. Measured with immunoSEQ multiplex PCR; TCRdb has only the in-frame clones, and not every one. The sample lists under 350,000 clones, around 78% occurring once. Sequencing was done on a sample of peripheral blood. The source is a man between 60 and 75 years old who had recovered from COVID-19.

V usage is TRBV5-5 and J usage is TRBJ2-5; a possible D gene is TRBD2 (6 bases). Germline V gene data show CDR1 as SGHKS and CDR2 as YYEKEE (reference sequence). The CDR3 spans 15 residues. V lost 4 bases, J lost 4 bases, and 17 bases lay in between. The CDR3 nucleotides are TGTGCCAGCAGCCCGTCGGGGGACGGGGTAGAGACCCAGTACTTC. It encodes CASSPSGDGVETQYF.

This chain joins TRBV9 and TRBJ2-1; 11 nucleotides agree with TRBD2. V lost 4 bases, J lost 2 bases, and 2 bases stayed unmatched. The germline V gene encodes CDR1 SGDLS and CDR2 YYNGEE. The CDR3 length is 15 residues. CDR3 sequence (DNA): TGTGCCAGCAGCCCTAGCGGGGGGCCCTACAATGAGCAGTTCTTC. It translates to CASSPSGGPYNEQFF. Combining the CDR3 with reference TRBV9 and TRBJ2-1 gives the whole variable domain DSGVTQTPKHLITATGQRVTLRCSPRSGDLSVYWYQQSLDQGLQFLIQYYNGEERAKGNILERFSAQQFPDLHSELNLSSLELGDSALYFCASSPSGGPYNEQFFGPGTRLTVL.

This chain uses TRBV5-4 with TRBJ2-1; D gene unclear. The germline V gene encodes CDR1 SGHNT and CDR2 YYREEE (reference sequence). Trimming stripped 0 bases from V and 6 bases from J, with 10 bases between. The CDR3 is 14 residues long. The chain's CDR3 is CASSLASRPNEQFF. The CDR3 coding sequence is TGTGCCAGCAGCTTGGCTTCCAGGCCCAATGAGCAGTTCTTC.

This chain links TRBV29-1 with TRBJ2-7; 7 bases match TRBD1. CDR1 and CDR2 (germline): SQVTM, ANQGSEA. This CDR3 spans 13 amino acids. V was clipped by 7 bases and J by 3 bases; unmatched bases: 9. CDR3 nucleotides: TGCAGCGCGAAGCCCCGGGACAGCTACGAGCAGTACTTC. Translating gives CSAKPRDSYEQYF.

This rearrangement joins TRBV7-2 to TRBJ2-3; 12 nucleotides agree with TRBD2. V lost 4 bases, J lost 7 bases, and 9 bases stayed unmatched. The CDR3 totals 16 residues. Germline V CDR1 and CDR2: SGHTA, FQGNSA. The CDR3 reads CASSSSPSGGANTQYF. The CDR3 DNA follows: TGTGCCAGCAGCTCCTCTCCTAGCGGGGGGGCCAATACGCAGTATTTT.

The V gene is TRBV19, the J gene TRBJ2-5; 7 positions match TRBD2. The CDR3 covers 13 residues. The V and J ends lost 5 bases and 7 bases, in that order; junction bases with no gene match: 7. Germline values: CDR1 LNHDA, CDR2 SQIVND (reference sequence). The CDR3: CASSSGLGGTQYF. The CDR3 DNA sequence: TGTGCCAGTAGTTCCGGACTAGGTGGGACCCAGTACTTC.

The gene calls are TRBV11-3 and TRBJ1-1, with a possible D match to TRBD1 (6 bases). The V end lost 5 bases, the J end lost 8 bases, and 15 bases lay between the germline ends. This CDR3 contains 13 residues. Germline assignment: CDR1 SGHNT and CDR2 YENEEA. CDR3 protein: CASSLTGSGEAFF. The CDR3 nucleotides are TGTGCCAGCAGCCTAACAGGGAGTGGAGAAGCTTTCTTT.

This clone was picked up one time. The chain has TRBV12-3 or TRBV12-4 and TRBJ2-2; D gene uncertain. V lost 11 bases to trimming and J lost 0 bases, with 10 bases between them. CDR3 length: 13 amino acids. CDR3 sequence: CAFGWTNTGELFF. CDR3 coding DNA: TGTGCCTTCGGGTGGACGAACACCGGGGAGCTGTTTTTT.

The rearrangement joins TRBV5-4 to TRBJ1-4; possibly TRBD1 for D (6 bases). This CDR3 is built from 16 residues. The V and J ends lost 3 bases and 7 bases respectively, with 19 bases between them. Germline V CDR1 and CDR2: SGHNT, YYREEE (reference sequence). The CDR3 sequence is CASSYGRATGGEKLFF. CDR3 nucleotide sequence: TGTGCCAGCAGCTACGGCCGGGCGACAGGTGGTGAAAAACTGTTTTTT.

CDR3 bases: TGTGCCACCGGGACAGGGGTGTCTGAAGCTTTCTTT. Protein sequence: CATGTGVSEAFF. This chain links TRBV12-3 or TRBV12-4 with TRBJ1-1, with TRBD1 matching over 10 bases. V lost 10 bases to trimming and J lost 6 bases; unmatched junction nucleotides: 5. The CDR3 length is 12 residues.

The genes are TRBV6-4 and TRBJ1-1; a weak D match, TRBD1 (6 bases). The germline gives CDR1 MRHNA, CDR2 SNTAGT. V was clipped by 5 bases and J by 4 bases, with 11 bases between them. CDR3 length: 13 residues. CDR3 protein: CASSYRVGTEAFF. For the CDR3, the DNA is TGTGCCAGCAGTTACAGGGTAGGCACTGAAGCTTTCTTT.

The CDR3 sequence is CASSGRTGGTYNEQFF. In DNA, the CDR3 is TGTGCCAGCAGCGGACGGACAGGGGGTACCTACAATGAGCAGTTCTTC. V gene TRBV7-9 combines with J gene TRBJ2-1, with TRBD1 matching over 10 bases. CDR1 is SEHNR, CDR2 FQNEAQ, per germline (reference sequence). J lost 2 bases, V lost 5 bases, and 6 bases had no gene match. The CDR3 is made up of 16 amino acids. Using reference TRBV7-9 and TRBJ2-1 for the parts outside the CDR3, the full variable domain is DTGVSQNPRHKITKRGQNVTFRCDPISEHNRLYWYRQTLGQGPEFLTYFQNEAQLEKSRLLSDRFSAERPKGSFSTLEIQRTEQGDSAMYLCASSGRTGGTYNEQFFGPGTRLTVL.

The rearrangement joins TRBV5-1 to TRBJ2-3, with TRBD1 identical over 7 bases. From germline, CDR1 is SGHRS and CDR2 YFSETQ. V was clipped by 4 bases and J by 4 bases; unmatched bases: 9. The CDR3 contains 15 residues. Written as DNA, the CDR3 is TGCGCCAGCAGCGGAAGACGACAGGGTGCAGATACGCAGTATTTT. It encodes CASSGRRQGADTQYF.

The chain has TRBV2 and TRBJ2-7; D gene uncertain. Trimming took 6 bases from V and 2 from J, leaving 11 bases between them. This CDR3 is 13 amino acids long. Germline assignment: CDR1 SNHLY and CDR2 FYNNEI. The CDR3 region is CASRFLGPYEQYF. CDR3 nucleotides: TGTGCCAGCAGATTCCTTGGGCCCTACGAGCAGTACTTC.

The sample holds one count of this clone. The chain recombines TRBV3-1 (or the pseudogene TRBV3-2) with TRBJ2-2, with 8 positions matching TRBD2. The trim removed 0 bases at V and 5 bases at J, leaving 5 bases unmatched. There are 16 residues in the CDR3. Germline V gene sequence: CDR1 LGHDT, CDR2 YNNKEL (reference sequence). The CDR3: CASSQDLAGLTGELFF. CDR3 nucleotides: TGTGCCAGCAGCCAAGATTTAGCGGGATTGACCGGGGAGCTGTTTTTT.